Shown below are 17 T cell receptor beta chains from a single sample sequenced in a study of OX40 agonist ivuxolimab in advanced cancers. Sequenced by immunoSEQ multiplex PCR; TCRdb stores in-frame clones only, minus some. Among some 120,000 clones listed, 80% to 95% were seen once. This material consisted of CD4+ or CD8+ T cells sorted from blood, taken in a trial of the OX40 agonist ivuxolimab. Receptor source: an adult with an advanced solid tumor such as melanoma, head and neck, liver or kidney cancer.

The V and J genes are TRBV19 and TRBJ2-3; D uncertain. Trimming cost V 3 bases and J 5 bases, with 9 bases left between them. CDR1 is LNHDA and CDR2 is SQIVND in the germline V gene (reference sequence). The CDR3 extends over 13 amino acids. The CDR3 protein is CASSIGFKDTQYF. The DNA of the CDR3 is TGTGCCAGTAGTATCGGGTTCAAAGATACGCAGTATTTT.

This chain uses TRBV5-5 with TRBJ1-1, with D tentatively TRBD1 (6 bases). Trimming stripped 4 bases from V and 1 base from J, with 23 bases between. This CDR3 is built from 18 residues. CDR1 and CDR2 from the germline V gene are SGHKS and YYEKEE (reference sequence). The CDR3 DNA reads TGTGCCAGCAGCATACAGGGAGTCTCAAGTCGTGGGAACACTGAAGCTTTCTTT. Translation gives CASSIQGVSSRGNTEAFF.

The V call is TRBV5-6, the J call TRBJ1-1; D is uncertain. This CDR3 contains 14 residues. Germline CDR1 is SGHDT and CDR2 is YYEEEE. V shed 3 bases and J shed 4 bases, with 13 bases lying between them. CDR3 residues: CASSYSSSGTEAFF. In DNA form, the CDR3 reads TGTGCCAGCAGCTACAGTAGTTCTGGCACTGAAGCTTTCTTT.

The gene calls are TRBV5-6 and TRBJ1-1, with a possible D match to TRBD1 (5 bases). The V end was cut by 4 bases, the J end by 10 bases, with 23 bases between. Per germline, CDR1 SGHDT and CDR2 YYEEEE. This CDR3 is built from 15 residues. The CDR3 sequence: CASSPLGTPGNGAFF. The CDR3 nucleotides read TGTGCCAGCAGCCCTTTGGGGACGCCAGGCAACGGAGCTTTCTTT.

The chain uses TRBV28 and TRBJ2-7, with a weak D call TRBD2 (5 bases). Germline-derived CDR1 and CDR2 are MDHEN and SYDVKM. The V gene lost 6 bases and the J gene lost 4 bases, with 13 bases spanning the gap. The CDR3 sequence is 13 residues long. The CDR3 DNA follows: TGTGCCAGCAGAGGAGGTCCGCGTTACGAGCAGTACTTC. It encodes CASRGGPRYEQYF.

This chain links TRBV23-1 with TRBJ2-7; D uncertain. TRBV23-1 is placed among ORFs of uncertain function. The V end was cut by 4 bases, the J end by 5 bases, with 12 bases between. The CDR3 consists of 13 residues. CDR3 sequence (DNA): TGCGCCAGCAGTCCTCCCCCCCTCAACGAGCAGTACTTC. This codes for CASSPPPLNEQYF.

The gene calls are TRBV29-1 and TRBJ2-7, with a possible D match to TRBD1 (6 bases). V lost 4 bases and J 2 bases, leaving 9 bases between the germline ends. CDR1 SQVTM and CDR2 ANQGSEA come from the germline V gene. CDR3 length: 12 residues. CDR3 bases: TGCAGCGTTGTCGGGGACACCTACGAGCAGTACTTC. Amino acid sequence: CSVVGDTYEQYF.

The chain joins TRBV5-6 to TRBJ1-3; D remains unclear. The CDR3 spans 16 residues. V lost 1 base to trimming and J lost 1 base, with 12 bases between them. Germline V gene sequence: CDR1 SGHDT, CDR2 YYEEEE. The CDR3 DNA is TGTGCCAGCAGCTTGAAGGGCGGTGGTTCTGGAAACACCATATATTTT. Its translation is CASSLKGGGSGNTIYF.

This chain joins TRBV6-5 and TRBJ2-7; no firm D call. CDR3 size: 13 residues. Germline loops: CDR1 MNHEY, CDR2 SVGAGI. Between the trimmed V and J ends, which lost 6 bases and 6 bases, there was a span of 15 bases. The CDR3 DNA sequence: TGTGCCAGCAGGTTAACAGCCCCCAGCGAGCAGTACTTC. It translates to CASRLTAPSEQYF.

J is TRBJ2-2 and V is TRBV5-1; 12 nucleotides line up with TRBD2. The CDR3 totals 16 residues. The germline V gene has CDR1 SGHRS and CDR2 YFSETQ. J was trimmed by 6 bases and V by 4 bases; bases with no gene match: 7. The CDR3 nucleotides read TGCGCCAGCAGCCGACTAGCGGGAGCCCTCCCCGGGGAGCTGTTTTTT. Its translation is CASSRLAGALPGELFF.

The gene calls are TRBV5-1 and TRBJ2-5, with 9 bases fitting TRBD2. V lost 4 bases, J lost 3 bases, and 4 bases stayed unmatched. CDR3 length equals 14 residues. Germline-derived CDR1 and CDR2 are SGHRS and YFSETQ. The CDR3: CASSPLAGEETQYF. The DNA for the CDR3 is TGCGCCAGCAGCCCCTTAGCGGGAGAAGAGACCCAGTACTTC.

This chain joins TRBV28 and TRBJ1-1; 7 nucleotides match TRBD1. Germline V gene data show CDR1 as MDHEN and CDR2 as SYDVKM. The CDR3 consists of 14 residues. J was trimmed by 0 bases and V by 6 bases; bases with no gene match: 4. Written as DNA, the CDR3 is TGTGCCAGCAGACGACAGGGCATGAACACTGAAGCTTTCTTT. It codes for CASRRQGMNTEAFF.

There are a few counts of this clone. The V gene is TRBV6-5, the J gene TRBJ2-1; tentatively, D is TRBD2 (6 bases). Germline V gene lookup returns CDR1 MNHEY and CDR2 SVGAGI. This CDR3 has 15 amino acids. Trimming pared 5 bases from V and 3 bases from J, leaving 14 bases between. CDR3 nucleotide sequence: TGTGCCAGCAGTCAGACTAGTCCCTACTACAATGAGCAGTTCTTC. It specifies CASSQTSPYYNEQFF.

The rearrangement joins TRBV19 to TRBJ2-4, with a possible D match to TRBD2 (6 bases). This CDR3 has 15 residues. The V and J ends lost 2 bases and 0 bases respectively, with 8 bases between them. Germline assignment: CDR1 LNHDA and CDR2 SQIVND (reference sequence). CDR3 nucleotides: TGTGCCAGTAGTATATGGGGGGTAGCCAAAAACATTCAGTACTTC. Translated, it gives CASSIWGVAKNIQYF.

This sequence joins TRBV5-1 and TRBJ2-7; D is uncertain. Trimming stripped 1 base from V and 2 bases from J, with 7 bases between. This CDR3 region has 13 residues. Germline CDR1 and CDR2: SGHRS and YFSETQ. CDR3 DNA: TGCGCCAGCAGCTTGACAGATCCCTACGAGCAGTACTTC. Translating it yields CASSLTDPYEQYF.

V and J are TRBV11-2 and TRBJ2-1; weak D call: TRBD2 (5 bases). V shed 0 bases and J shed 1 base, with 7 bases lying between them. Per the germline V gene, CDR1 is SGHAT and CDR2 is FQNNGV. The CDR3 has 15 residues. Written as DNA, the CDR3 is TGTGCCAGCAGCTTAGACGAGGGATCCTACAATGAGCAGTTCTTC. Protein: CASSLDEGSYNEQFF.

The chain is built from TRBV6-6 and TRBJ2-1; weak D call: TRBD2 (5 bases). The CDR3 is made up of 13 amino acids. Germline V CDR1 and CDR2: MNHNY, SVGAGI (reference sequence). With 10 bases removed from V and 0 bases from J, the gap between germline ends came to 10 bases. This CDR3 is CATAGDSYNEQFF. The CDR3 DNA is TGTGCCACCGCGGGCGACTCCTACAATGAGCAGTTCTTC.